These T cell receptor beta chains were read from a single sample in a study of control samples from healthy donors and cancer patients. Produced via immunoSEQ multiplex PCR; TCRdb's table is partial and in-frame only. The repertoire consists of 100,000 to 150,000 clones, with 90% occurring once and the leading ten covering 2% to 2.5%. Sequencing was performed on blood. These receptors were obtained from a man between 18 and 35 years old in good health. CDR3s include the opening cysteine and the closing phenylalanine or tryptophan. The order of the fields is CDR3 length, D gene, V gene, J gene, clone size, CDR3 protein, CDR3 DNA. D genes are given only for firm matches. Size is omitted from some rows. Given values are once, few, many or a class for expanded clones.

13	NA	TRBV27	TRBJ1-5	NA	CASSLSGGQPQHF	TGTGCCAGCAGTTTATCAGGGGGTCAGCCCCAGCATTTT
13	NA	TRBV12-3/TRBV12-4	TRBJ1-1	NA	CASSLAQGTEAFF	TGTGCCAGCAGTTTAGCCCAAGGTACTGAAGCTTTCTTT
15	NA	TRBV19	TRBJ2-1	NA	CASSIAGGGYNEQFF	TGTGCCAGTAGTATAGCGGGGGGCGGATACAATGAGCAGTTCTTC
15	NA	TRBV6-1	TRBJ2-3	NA	CASSEWGAGTDTQYF	TGTGCCAGCAGTGAATGGGGGGCGGGGACAGATACGCAGTATTTT
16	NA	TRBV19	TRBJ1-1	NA	CASSIPRVNSNTEAFF	TGTGCCAGTAGTATTCCCCGCGTTAACTCGAACACTGAAGCTTTCTTT
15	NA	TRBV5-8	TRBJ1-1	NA	CASSWGTRAGTEAFF	TGTGCCAGCAGCTGGGGTACAAGGGCGGGAACTGAAGCTTTCTTT
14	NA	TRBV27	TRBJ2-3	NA	CASSLFQGIDTQYF	TGTGCCAGCAGTTTATTTCAGGGGATAGATACGCAGTATTTT
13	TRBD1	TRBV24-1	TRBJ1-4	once	CATSDLTGEKLFF	TGTGCCACCAGTGACCTGACAGGGGAAAAACTGTTTTTT
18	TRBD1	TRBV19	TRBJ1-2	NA	CASKSGGTEGRLRYGYTF	TGTGCCAGTAAGAGTGGAGGGACAGAGGGGAGGTTGCGCTATGGCTACACCTTC
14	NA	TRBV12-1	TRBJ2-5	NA	CASSFLGTRRTQYF	TGTGCCAGCAGCTTTTTGGGGACCAGGCGTACCCAGTACTTC
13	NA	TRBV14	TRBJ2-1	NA	CASSQVWLYEQFF	TGTGCCAGCAGCCAAGTATGGCTATATGAGCAGTTCTTC
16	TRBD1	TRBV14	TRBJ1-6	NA	CASSQDGRGFNSPLHF	TGTGCCAGCAGCCAAGATGGCAGGGGGTTTAATTCACCCCTCCACTTT
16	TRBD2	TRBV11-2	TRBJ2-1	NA	CASSTWTSTSYNEQFF	TGTGCCAGCAGCACGTGGACTAGTACTTCCTACAATGAGCAGTTCTTC
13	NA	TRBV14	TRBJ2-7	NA	CASSAGRYYEQYF	TGTGCCAGCAGCGCTGGACGGTACTACGAGCAGTACTTC
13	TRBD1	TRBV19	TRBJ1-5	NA	CASGTGPNQPQHF	TGTGCCAGTGGGACAGGGCCCAATCAGCCCCAGCATTTT
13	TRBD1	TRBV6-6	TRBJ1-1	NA	CAGRTGLNTEAFF	TGTGCCGGAAGGACAGGGTTGAACACTGAAGCTTTCTTT
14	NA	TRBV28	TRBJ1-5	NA	CASSSSWGNQPQHF	TGTGCCAGCAGTTCATCTTGGGGCAATCAGCCCCAGCATTTT
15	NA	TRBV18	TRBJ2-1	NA	CASSPGVLGMNEQFF	TGTGCCAGCTCACCAGGGGTCCTAGGGATGAATGAGCAGTTCTTC
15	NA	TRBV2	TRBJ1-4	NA	CASSESAADNEKLFF	TGTGCCAGCAGTGAGTCGGCGGCTGACAATGAAAAACTGTTTTTT
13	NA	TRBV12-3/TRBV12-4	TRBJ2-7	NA	CASSLRADYEQYF	TGTGCCAGCAGTTTAAGGGCGGACTACGAGCAGTACTTC
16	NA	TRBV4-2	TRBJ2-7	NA	CASSHNLEGGAYEQYF	TGTGCCAGCAGCCACAACCTAGAAGGGGGGGCGTACGAGCAGTACTTC
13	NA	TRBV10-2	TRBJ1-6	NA	CASLFSGDSPLHF	TGCGCCAGCCTCTTCTCTGGCGACTCACCCCTCCACTTT
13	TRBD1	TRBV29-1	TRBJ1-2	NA	CSGSDRGDYGYTF	TGCAGCGGATCGGACAGGGGGGACTATGGCTACACCTTC
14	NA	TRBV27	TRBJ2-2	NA	CASSLTGIPGELFF	TGTGCCAGCAGTCTCACAGGGATTCCCGGGGAGCTGTTTTTT
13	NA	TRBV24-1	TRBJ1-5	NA	CATSDLGFQPQHF	TGTGCCACCAGTGATCTGGGTTTTCAGCCCCAGCATTTT
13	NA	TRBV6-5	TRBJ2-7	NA	CANFTQIGLEQYF	TGTGCCAACTTTACCCAAATAGGTCTCGAGCAGTACTTC